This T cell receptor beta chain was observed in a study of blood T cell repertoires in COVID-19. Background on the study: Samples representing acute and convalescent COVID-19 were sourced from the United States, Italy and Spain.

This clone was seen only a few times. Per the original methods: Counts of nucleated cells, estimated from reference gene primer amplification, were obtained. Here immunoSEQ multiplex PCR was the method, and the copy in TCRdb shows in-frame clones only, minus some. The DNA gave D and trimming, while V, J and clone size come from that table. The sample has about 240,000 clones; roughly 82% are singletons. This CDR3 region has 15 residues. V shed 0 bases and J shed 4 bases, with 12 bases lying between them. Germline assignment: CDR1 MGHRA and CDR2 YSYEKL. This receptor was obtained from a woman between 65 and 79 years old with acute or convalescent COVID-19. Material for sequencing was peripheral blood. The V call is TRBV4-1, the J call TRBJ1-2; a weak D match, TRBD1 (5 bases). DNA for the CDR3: TGCGCCAGCAGCCAAGAAAGGGGTTTGGGCTATGGCTACACCTTC. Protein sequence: CASSQERGLGYGYTF.